This is a list of T cell receptor beta chains from one sample in a study of blood T cell repertoires in COVID-19. Generated by immunoSEQ multiplex PCR, the TCRdb table keeps only in-frame clones and is missing some. The sample yields about 160,000 clones, roughly 80% seen once. The sequenced sample consisted of PBMCs or T cells enriched from blood (not recorded which). The receptors were gathered from an older woman who had recovered from COVID-19. Both conserved end residues are part of each CDR3.

j_call	v_call	cdr3_aa
TRBJ2-3	TRBV19	CASSIRRTDTQYF
TRBJ1-5	TRBV19	CASGDTRSYGNQPQHF
TRBJ2-3	TRBV7-2	CASSYRTGGTDTQYF
TRBJ1-1	TRBV7-2	CASSLFHGTGNTEAFF
TRBJ2-7	TRBV9	CASSVGGGAAEQYF
TRBJ2-7	TRBV7-9	CASSHELGDEQYF
TRBJ1-5	TRBV29-1	CSVETGDGNQPQHF
TRBJ1-2	TRBV18	CASSPQGAPDYGYTF
TRBJ1-1	TRBV29-1	CSAGSLNTEAFF
TRBJ1-2	TRBV6-5	CASSFYATGGEGYTF
TRBJ2-1	TRBV5-5	CASSPGQTVEQFF
TRBJ2-3	TRBV19	CASSMGLAGQPSTDTQYF
TRBJ2-7	TRBV11-2	CASSRVGGDPTEQYF
TRBJ1-2	TRBV5-1	CASSQGIRDINYGYTF
TRBJ1-5	TRBV19	CASSTYNQPQHF
TRBJ1-5	TRBV21-1	CASRTGQSNQPQHF
TRBJ2-3	TRBV5-8	CASSWTSGGFQYF
TRBJ1-4	TRBV27	CASSVTGAGEKLFF
TRBJ1-4	TRBV11-2	CASSLGQGAEKLFF
TRBJ2-2	TRBV5-1	CASSQLAGEGGELFF
TRBJ2-1	TRBV5-1	CASSLVPWQQFF
TRBJ2-1	TRBV20-1	CSASLLAGGPGREQFF
TRBJ1-4	TRBV5-1	CASSETGSTNEKLFF
TRBJ1-2	TRBV14	CASSPQAYYGYTF
TRBJ1-1	TRBV5-4	CASSFRDRGLAEAFF
TRBJ1-2	TRBV6-5	CASSPTRGGVYGYTF
TRBJ1-2	TRBV9	CASSRDRNYGYTF
TRBJ1-2	TRBV29-1	CSVVGPNYGYTF
TRBJ2-7	TRBV18	CASSLRQGEYEQYF
TRBJ2-7	TRBV30	CAWSVTSGAPPYEQYF
TRBJ1-1	TRBV6-6	CASSQTGGGTEAFF
TRBJ1-6	TRBV3-1/TRBV3-2	CASRTDLLENSPLHF
TRBJ1-1	TRBV18	CASSPGVGSTEAFF
TRBJ1-3	TRBV5-5	CASSLAGQVSGNTIYF
TRBJ1-4	TRBV3-1/TRBV3-2	CASSRDRVAKLFF
TRBJ1-1	TRBV5-4	CASSEEGRENTEAFF
TRBJ1-1	TRBV6-5	CASSTYRGSEAFF
TRBJ2-6	TRBV10-3	CAISEEGRPSSGANVLTF
TRBJ2-5	TRBV5-1	CASSSRDRGQETQYF
TRBJ1-1	TRBV27	CASSLSGTGGMTEAFF
TRBJ2-1	TRBV6-4	CASSVLAGANEQFF
TRBJ1-3	TRBV18	CASSTRAERWGNTIYF
TRBJ2-1	TRBV5-1	CASSWGTESEQFF
TRBJ2-3	TRBV18	CASSQAWGGTDTQYF
TRBJ2-2	TRBV7-2	CASSLAGGAQTGELFF
TRBJ2-7	TRBV2	CASSDPGSSYEQYF
TRBJ1-1	TRBV12-5	CASVGAWNTEAFF
TRBJ2-3	TRBV5-1	CASSLGGFSTDTQYF
TRBJ1-4	TRBV3-1/TRBV3-2	CASSPGTGGEKLFF
TRBJ2-5	TRBV4-1	CASSQEGSSGGETQYF
TRBJ2-7	TRBV30	CAWSDGRQGYEQYF
TRBJ2-1	TRBV5-1	CASSLASRGGLGEQFF
TRBJ2-7	TRBV7-8	CASSYLNREEQYF